The 27 T cell receptor beta chains in this list originate from one sample, sequenced in a study of T-cell reconstitution after alpha-beta-depleted transplantation in children. The authors prepared the TCRbeta library with unique molecular identifiers. TCRdb used MiXCR to reprocess the PCR reads, holding one entry per CDR3 protein. The table has over 70,000 distinct CDR3 sequences, less than 15% seen once. The sequences come from PBMCs from the stem cell graft donor, collected from the stem cell graft. These receptors all stem from a human donor who donated a stem cell graft to a child with inherited bone marrow failure.

This clonotype showed up many times. V usage is TRBV18 and J usage is TRBJ2-5; no firm D call. Germline-derived CDR1 and CDR2 are KGHSH and LQKENI. Trimming took off 5 bases at V and 1 base at J, with 8 bases between the two ends. This CDR3 is 13 amino acids long. The CDR3 DNA follows: TGTGCCAGCTCAGCCTCCGTCCAAGAGACCCAGTACTTC. Translated, it gives CASSASVQETQYF.

On this clonotype: A much more abundant neighbour one base away suggests this may be a read error. The chain joins TRBV7-8 to TRBJ2-1; 7 bases match TRBD2. The V gene's germline CDR1 is SGHVS and CDR2 FQNEAQ. This CDR3 comprises 16 residues. Losses at the gene ends were 3 bases for V and 5 bases for J; bases not matched to a gene: 10. The CDR3 bases are TGTGCCAGCAGCTTCGAGCGTCTAGCGGTCCACAATGAGCAGTTCTTC. This encodes CASSFERLAVHNEQFF.

Ten or more counts support this clonotype. The rearrangement uses TRBV4-3 and TRBJ1-1; TRBD1 matches at 8 bases. Germline CDR1 LGHNA, CDR2 YSLEER. The CDR3 runs 16 residues. Trimming at V came to 0 bases and at J to 5 bases, leaving 8 bases not matched to a gene. CDR3 region: CASSQDARGRGTEAFF. The CDR3 coding sequence is TGCGCCAGCAGCCAAGATGCCAGGGGGCGAGGAACTGAAGCTTTCTTT.

This clonotype was counted many times. This CDR3 reads CASSQEAPSSYEQYF. The CDR3 DNA sequence: TGCGCCAGCAGCCAAGAGGCTCCTTCTTCCTACGAGCAGTACTTC. The rearrangement links TRBV4-3 to TRBJ2-7, with D unresolved. Germline lookup yields CDR1 LGHNA and CDR2 YSLEER. This CDR3 is built from 15 residues. The V and J ends lost 0 bases and 1 base respectively, with 10 bases between them.

The sample holds many counts of this clonotype. The chain couples TRBV7-9 to TRBJ2-1; D possibly corresponds to TRBD2 (6 bases). V lost 6 bases and J 6 bases, leaving 18 bases between the germline ends. This CDR3 comprises 15 residues. CDR1 and CDR2 (germline): SEHNR, FQNEAQ (reference sequence). The CDR3 DNA is TGTGCCAGCAGACTCCTAGCCCCGGGAGCCAATGAGCAGTTCTTC. Encoded protein: CASRLLAPGANEQFF.

This sequence joins TRBV6-5 and TRBJ2-3; D is unresolved. Germline CDR1 is MNHEY and CDR2 is SVGAGI. Trimming shortened V by 2 bases and J by 3 bases, and 9 bases separated the two germline ends. The CDR3 loop spans 14 amino acids. The CDR3 DNA follows: TGTGCCAGCAGTTACGCTCCTTCTACAGATACGCAGTATTTT. Its translation: CASSYAPSTDTQYF.

In this sample, this clonotype turned up many times. CDR3 coding DNA: TGCAGCGTCGTGGAGAGTCCAGATACGCAGTATTTT. Amino acid sequence: CSVVESPDTQYF. The rearrangement uses TRBV29-1 and TRBJ2-3, with D uncertain. Germline values: CDR1 SQVTM, CDR2 ANQGSEA. Between the trimmed V and J ends, which lost 6 bases and 4 bases, there was a span of 11 bases. The CDR3 has 12 amino acids.

This clonotype showed up many times. This sequence joins TRBV7-2 and TRBJ1-1, with 8 bases aligning to TRBD1. The CDR3 consists of 16 residues. Trimming took 8 bases from V and 1 from J; bases not matched to a gene: 12. Germline-derived CDR1 and CDR2 are SGHTA and FQGNSA. This CDR3 reads CASPPQQGAGNTEAFF. CDR3 sequence (DNA): TGTGCCAGCCCGCCGCAGCAGGGGGCAGGGAACACTGAAGCTTTCTTT.

This clonotype was seen repeatedly, ten times or more. V usage is TRBV5-6 and J usage is TRBJ2-7; tentative D call: TRBD1 (7 bases). Germline V CDR1 and CDR2: SGHDT, YYEEEE. V was trimmed by 4 bases and J by 1 base, leaving 15 bases between them. This CDR3 comprises 15 residues. The CDR3 DNA sequence: TGTGCCAGCAGCCTGGCGGGACAGAGGTCCTACGAGCAGTACTTC. As protein: CASSLAGQRSYEQYF. Complete variable domain (other parts from reference TRBV5-6 and TRBJ2-7): DAGVTQSPTHLIKTRGQQVTLRCSPKSGHDTVSWYQQALGQGPQFIFQYYEEEERQRGNFPDRFSGHQFPNYSSELNVNALLLGDSALYLCASSLAGQRSYEQYFGPGTRLTVT.

In this sample, this clonotype turned up many times. The CDR3 bases are TGTGCCAGCATCCGGGACAGCAACACTGAAGCTTTCTTT. Translating it yields CASIRDSNTEAFF. The chain is built from TRBV12-3 or TRBV12-4 and TRBJ1-1, with TRBD1 identical over 7 bases. The CDR3 length is 13 residues. V shed 7 bases, J shed 2 bases, and the junction held 4 bases outside the gene matches.

This clonotype was seen ten or more times. The chain couples TRBV7-3 to TRBJ2-2; D assignment may be TRBD1 or TRBD2 (7 bases each). This CDR3 is built from 16 residues. V lost 5 bases, J lost 4 bases, and 17 bases lay in between. Germline CDR1 reads SGHTA; CDR2 reads FQGTGA. The CDR3 coding sequence is TGTGCCAGCAGCCCCAGGGGGGGGCAACTCACCGGGGAGCTGTTTTTT. The encoded protein is CASSPRGGQLTGELFF.

The table lists this clonotype with many counts. As DNA, the CDR3 is TGCAGCGGACAGGGGATGAACACTGAAGCTTTCTTT. This translates into CSGQGMNTEAFF. The chain employs TRBV20-1 and TRBJ1-1; 9 bases match TRBD1. From germline, CDR1 is DFQATT and CDR2 SNEGSKA (reference sequence). The CDR3 consists of 12 residues.

This chain joins TRBV29-1 and TRBJ2-7; 12 bases match TRBD1. The germline V gene encodes CDR1 SQVTM and CDR2 ANQGSEA. The CDR3 contains 14 residues. J lost 1 base, V lost 6 bases, and 4 bases had no gene match. Here the CDR3 DNA reads TGCAGCGTCCCGGGACAGGGGGCATCCTACGAGCAGTACTTC. Translating gives CSVPGQGASYEQYF.

This clonotype was seen many times. The V call is TRBV7-9, the J call TRBJ2-6; D ambiguous. CDR3 size: 14 residues. V lost 6 bases to trimming and J lost 0 bases, with 6 bases between them. Germline CDR1 reads SEHNR; CDR2 reads FQNEAQ (reference sequence). In nucleotides, the CDR3 is TGTGCCAGCAGTCGTAGCTCTGGGGCCAACGTCCTGACTTTC. Encoded protein: CASSRSSGANVLTF.

The genes are TRBV11-2 and TRBJ2-7; 8 positions agree with TRBD1. Per germline, CDR1 SGHAT and CDR2 FQNNGV. The CDR3 covers 14 residues. J gave up 4 bases and V 2 bases, and 4 bases lay outside the gene matches. CDR3 loop: CASSLQGARYEQYF. Here the CDR3 DNA reads TGTGCCAGCAGCTTACAGGGGGCGAGATACGAGCAGTACTTC.

This clonotype was detected many times. V gene TRBV7-2 combines with J gene TRBJ1-5, with 8 bases lining up with TRBD1. Germline V gene lookup returns CDR1 SGHTA and CDR2 FQGNSA. The CDR3 runs to 20 residues. V shed 3 bases, J shed 4 bases, and the junction held 20 bases outside the gene matches. The CDR3 here is CASSFNGQGRFGLGNQPQHF. In nucleotides, the CDR3 is TGTGCCAGCAGCTTCAACGGACAGGGCAGGTTTGGTTTGGGGAATCAGCCCCAGCATTTT.

This clonotype was counted at least ten times. V usage is TRBV20-1 and J usage is TRBJ2-3, with D possibly being TRBD1 (7 bases). Germline values: CDR1 DFQATT, CDR2 SNEGSKA (reference sequence). Trimming took off 7 bases at V and 4 bases at J, with 9 bases between the two ends. The CDR3 is 11 residues long. The CDR3 spells CSVRGADTQYF. Written as DNA, the CDR3 is TGCAGTGTCAGGGGGGCAGATACGCAGTATTTT.

The chain employs TRBV4-2 and TRBJ2-3; the match to TRBD2 covers 7 bases. Germline V lookup: CDR1 LGHNA, CDR2 YNFKEQ. This CDR3 is 15 amino acids long. Trimming cost V 3 bases and J 2 bases; bases outside gene matches: 5. The CDR3 DNA sequence: TGTGCCAGCAGCCAGATCGGGACTATCACAGATACGCAGTATTTT. Translating it yields CASSQIGTITDTQYF.

This clonotype was seen repeatedly, ten times or more. The chain combines TRBV5-1 with TRBJ2-1, with 7 bases lining up with TRBD2. Looked up from germline, CDR1 is SGHRS and CDR2 is YFSETQ. V was clipped by 2 bases and J by 4 bases; unmatched bases: 3. The CDR3 consists of 14 residues. CDR3 coding DNA: TGCGCCAGCAGCTTTCTAGCGGCGTACAATGAGCAGTTCTTC. This codes for CASSFLAAYNEQFF.

Only a few counts were recorded for this clonotype. V gene TRBV7-9 combines with J gene TRBJ2-7, with D unresolved. Germline CDR1 SEHNR, CDR2 FQNEAQ (reference sequence). Trimming stripped 1 base from V and 7 bases from J, with 14 bases between. The CDR3 loop spans 14 amino acids. CDR3 bases: TGTGCCAGCAGCTTAGTTCAGAGATCTGGGGAGCAGTACTTC. Amino acids: CASSLVQRSGEQYF.

The sample holds many counts of this clonotype. This rearrangement joins TRBV6-2 or TRBV6-3 to TRBJ2-1, with a tentative D call TRBD1 (6 bases). CDR1 is MNHEY and CDR2 is SVGEGT in the germline V gene. V lost 6 bases, J lost 9 bases, and 15 bases lay in between. This CDR3 is built from 13 residues. CDR3 loop: CASSTGHGVEQFF. CDR3 DNA sequence: TGTGCCAGCAGCACGGGACACGGTGTTGAGCAGTTCTTC.

This chain connects TRBV6-6 to TRBJ1-5; 7 nucleotides align to TRBD1. The CDR3 covers 14 residues. CDR1 is MNHNY, CDR2 SVGAGI, per germline (reference sequence). The V segment lost 9 bases and the J segment 2 bases; nucleotides outside the gene matches: 7. CDR3 coding DNA: TGTGCCAGTACGACAGGGTCGGGCAATCAGCCCCAGCATTTT. Translation: CASTTGSGNQPQHF.

This clonotype was found many times. This sequence joins TRBV7-2 and TRBJ1-1; possible D gene TRBD1, 5 bases. The V gene lost 4 bases and the J gene lost 5 bases, with 14 bases spanning the gap. CDR1 is SGHTA, CDR2 FQGNSA, per germline. The CDR3 has 14 residues. The CDR3 reads CASSSTGTSTEAFF. The CDR3 DNA reads TGTGCCAGCAGCTCGACCGGGACGAGTACTGAAGCTTTCTTT. Supplemented by reference TRBV7-2 and TRBJ1-1, the full variable domain reads GAGVSQSPSNKVTEKGKDVELRCDPISGHTALYWYRQSLGQGLEFLIYFQGNSAPDKSGLPSDRFSAERTGGSVSTLTIQRTQQEDSAVYLCASSSTGTSTEAFFGQGTRLTVV.

This clonotype was detected ten times or more. The chain employs TRBV7-9 and TRBJ2-1; 7 bases agree with TRBD1. This CDR3 is 12 amino acids long. Germline values: CDR1 SEHNR, CDR2 FQNEAQ (reference sequence). V shed 8 bases and J 6 bases; nucleotides not matched to a gene: 4. The CDR3 DNA reads TGTGCCAGCCGGGACAGCCTCAATGAGCAGTTCTTC. This gives the protein CASRDSLNEQFF.

This clonotype has at least ten counts. This chain connects TRBV6-5 to TRBJ2-1, with TRBD2 identical over 7 bases. CDR3 size: 14 residues. V lost 7 bases and J lost 3; bases outside the gene matches: 6. Germline loops: CDR1 MNHEY, CDR2 SVGAGI. CDR3 sequence reads: CASTGGSYYNEQFF. CDR3 DNA: TGTGCCAGCACAGGCGGGAGTTACTACAATGAGCAGTTCTTC.

This chain connects TRBV7-2 to TRBJ2-7; 7 bases line up with TRBD2. Germline V lookup: CDR1 SGHTA, CDR2 FQGNSA. J gave up 5 bases and V 5 bases, and 6 bases lay outside the gene matches. The CDR3 extends over 13 amino acids. DNA for the CDR3: TGTGCCAGCAGCCTCCGGGACTACCACGAGCAGTACTTC. This gives the protein CASSLRDYHEQYF. The entire variable domain, with the rest obtained from reference TRBV7-2 and TRBJ2-7, is as follows: GAGVSQSPSNKVTEKGKDVELRCDPISGHTALYWYRQSLGQGLEFLIYFQGNSAPDKSGLPSDRFSAERTGGSVSTLTIQRTQQEDSAVYLCASSLRDYHEQYFGPGTRLTVT.

This clonotype was seen a few times. The genes are TRBV10-3 and TRBJ1-1; 12 bases are a match to TRBD1. The CDR3 spans 12 residues. Germline CDR1 and CDR2: ENHRY and SYGVKD. Here the CDR3 reads CGDRGLATEAFF. The DNA of the CDR3 is TGTGGGGACAGGGGGCTCGCCACTGAAGCTTTCTTT.